This is a list of T cell receptor beta chains from one sample in a study of T cell repertoires in cytomegalovirus infection. These receptors are not linked to any known antigen. TCRdb re-derived calls from the reads in MiXCR, one entry per CDR3 protein. This table holds roughly 990,000 distinct CDR3 sequences, around 29% found once. The sequenced sample was cultured CD8+ T cells from PBMCs, obtained from culture after CMV antigen stimulation. The receptors here all came from a human donor in good health (CMV status not recorded). Some clones in this sample may be carry-over from other donors' samples. The CDR3 runs from the conserved cysteine through the conserved F or W. Fields, in order: D gene, V gene, J gene, clone size, CDR3 protein, CDR3 DNA. The D gene is left open where the match is weak. The listing skips clone size in some rows; elsewhere it reads once, few, many or a size class.

NA	TRBV7-6	TRBJ2-2	NA	CASTIEARGMWTGELFF	TGTGCCAGCACCATAGAGGCCCGAGGGATGTGGACCGGGGAGCTGTTTTTT
NA	TRBV7-9	TRBJ2-5	few	CASSSIEETQYF	TGTGCCAGCAGCTCGATTGAAGAGACCCAGTACTTC
NA	TRBV19	TRBJ2-7	NA	CASRPEDSYEQYF	TGTGCCAGTAGGCCTGAGGACTCCTACGAGCAGTACTTC
TRBD1	TRBV27	TRBJ1-5	NA	CTSSHGTDNNQPQHF	TGTACCAGCAGTCACGGGACAGACAACAATCAGCCCCAGCATTTT
TRBD2	TRBV9	TRBJ2-2	NA	CASSSGLAVPNTGELFF	TGTGCCAGCAGCTCGGGACTAGCGGTACCCAACACCGGGGAGCTGTTTTTT
NA	TRBV12-3/TRBV12-4	TRBJ1-2	few	CASSTNTGDYGYTF	TGTGCCAGCAGCACAAATACCGGGGACTATGGCTACACCTTC
TRBD1	TRBV12-5	TRBJ2-1	few	CASGFFGTGSSEQFF	TGTGCTAGTGGTTTTTTCGGGACAGGGTCGAGTGAGCAGTTCTTC
NA	TRBV11-3	TRBJ2-1	NA	CASSYDLGEQFF	TGTGCCAGCAGCTATGACCTGGGTGAGCAGTTCTTC
NA	TRBV3-1	TRBJ1-1	NA	CASKRGRGTEAFF	TGTGCCAGCAAACGGGGGAGGGGCACTGAAGCTTTCTTT
TRBD2	TRBV7-2	TRBJ2-1	many	CASSPGLPYNEQFF	TGTGCCAGCTCCCCGGGACTACCTTACAATGAGCAGTTCTTC
NA	TRBV6-1	TRBJ2-2	NA	CASRAGTYTGELFF	TGTGCCAGCAGGGCCGGGACATACACCGGGGAGCTGTTTTTT
TRBD1	TRBV7-2	TRBJ2-1	many	CAILPGQGYNEQFF	TGTGCCATCCTCCCGGGACAGGGTTACAATGAGCAGTTCTTC
NA	TRBV15	TRBJ2-7	NA	CATSPWTVGAYEQYF	TGTGCCACCAGCCCTTGGACAGTGGGAGCCTACGAGCAGTACTTC
TRBD1	TRBV28	TRBJ2-3	NA	CASSGQGVADTQYF	TGTGCCAGCAGCGGTCAGGGGGTAGCAGATACGCAGTATTTT
NA	TRBV20-1	TRBJ2-5	NA	CSARRGLAQETQYF	TGCAGTGCTAGACGGGGGTTGGCGCAAGAGACCCAGTACTTC
TRBD2	TRBV7-8	TRBJ2-1	NA	CASNGLADNEQFF	TGTGCCAGCAACGGACTAGCGGACAATGAGCAGTTCTTC
NA	TRBV6-5	TRBJ2-3	NA	CASRDFRAFTDTQYF	TGTGCCAGCAGAGACTTTCGGGCCTTCACAGATACGCAGTATTTT
NA	TRBV12-3/TRBV12-4	TRBJ1-4	NA	CASSSRAPNEKLFF	TGTGCCAGCAGCAGCCGGGCCCCTAATGAAAAACTGTTTTTT
NA	TRBV4-1	TRBJ2-2	NA	CASTGYDTGELFF	TGCGCCAGCACAGGGTATGACACCGGGGAGCTGTTTTTT
TRBD1	TRBV15	TRBJ2-5	few	CATSWTGRWSETQYF	TGTGCCACCAGCTGGACAGGGCGATGGTCGGAGACCCAGTACTTC
TRBD1	TRBV7-8	TRBJ2-7	many	CASSLAGQAYEQYF	TGTGCCAGCAGCTTAGCGGGACAGGCCTACGAGCAGTACTTC
NA	TRBV12-3/TRBV12-4	TRBJ1-1	NA	CAGSLAMNTEAFF	TGTGCCGGCAGTTTAGCTATGAACACTGAAGCTTTCTTT
NA	TRBV7-8	TRBJ2-2	many	CASSLAAVANTGELFF	TGTGCCAGCAGCTTAGCAGCAGTGGCGAACACCGGGGAGCTGTTTTTT
TRBD2	TRBV27	TRBJ2-1	NA	CASSGTTSGGPNEQFF	TGTGCCAGCAGTGGCACGACTAGCGGGGGACCGAATGAGCAGTTCTTC
TRBD1	TRBV18	TRBJ1-3	NA	CASSPDRGPDTIYF	TGTGCCAGCTCACCGGACAGGGGGCCGGACACCATATATTTT
TRBD2	TRBV11-2	TRBJ2-3	NA	CASSSPWTSEEQTTQYF	TGTGCCAGCAGTTCGCCCTGGACTAGCGAAGAACAAACTACGCAGTATTTT
NA	TRBV7-9	TRBJ2-3	few	CASSAPGNWAGDTQYF	TGTGCCAGCAGCGCCCCAGGGAATTGGGCAGGGGATACGCAGTATTTT
NA	TRBV27	TRBJ2-1	few	CASSIATGNNEQFF	TGTGCCAGCAGCATCGCTACAGGGAACAATGAGCAGTTCTTC
NA	TRBV27	TRBJ2-3	NA	CASSLWASGGDTQYF	TGTGCCAGCAGTTTATGGGCCTCAGGGGGGGATACGCAGTATTTT
NA	TRBV6-1	TRBJ1-6	few	CASSEALVAPRDNSPLHF	TGTGCCAGCAGTGAAGCGCTGGTGGCGCCTAGGGATAATTCACCCCTCCACTTT
TRBD2	TRBV12-3/TRBV12-4	TRBJ2-3	NA	CASSLGSGGTQYF	TGTGCCAGCAGTCTCGGAAGCGGGGGTACGCAGTATTTT
NA	TRBV7-2	TRBJ1-4	many	CASSPRPGTNEKLFF	TGTGCCAGCAGCCCCCGGCCCGGCACTAATGAAAAACTGTTTTTT
NA	TRBV6-5	TRBJ1-3	NA	CASRATGLFSGNTIYF	TGTGCCAGCAGGGCTACGGGACTGTTCTCTGGAAACACCATATATTTT
NA	TRBV7-8	TRBJ1-2	many	CASSGMKNYGYTF	TGTGCCAGCAGCGGCATGAAGAACTATGGCTACACCTTC
NA	TRBV7-6	TRBJ2-1	few	CASSVHARDGEQFF	TGTGCCAGCAGCGTCCACGCTAGGGATGGTGAGCAGTTCTTC
NA	TRBV14	TRBJ2-1	NA	CASSLYWSSYNEQFF	TGTGCCAGCTCCCTTTACTGGAGCTCCTACAATGAGCAGTTCTTC
NA	TRBV6-2/TRBV6-3	TRBJ2-3	NA	CASSYSWGGPTDTQYF	TGTGCCAGCAGTTATTCCTGGGGGGGCCCCACAGATACGCAGTATTTT
NA	TRBV6-2/TRBV6-3	TRBJ2-7	few	CATAPGHPYEQYF	TGTGCCACGGCTCCGGGACATCCCTACGAGCAGTACTTC
TRBD2	TRBV14	TRBJ2-1	NA	CASSQLSGGAPNEQFF	TGTGCCAGCAGCCAACTCTCGGGGGGGGCTCCGAATGAGCAGTTCTTC
NA	TRBV12-3/TRBV12-4	TRBJ2-3	many	CASTSWTERTDTQYF	TGTGCCAGTACTAGCTGGACAGAACGCACAGATACGCAGTATTTT
TRBD1	TRBV7-2	TRBJ2-7	many	CASSGTGPEQYF	TGTGCCAGCAGCGGGACAGGGCCCGAGCAGTACTTC
NA	TRBV29-1	TRBJ2-1	NA	CSVESSGDYEQFF	TGCAGCGTTGAGAGTTCAGGGGACTATGAGCAGTTCTTC
NA	TRBV20-1	TRBJ1-2	few	CSARDLQNYGYTF	TGCAGTGCTAGAGATCTGCAGAACTATGGCTACACCTTC
NA	TRBV7-6	TRBJ1-2	few	CASSSRVHTF	TGTGCCAGCAGCTCCAGGGTTCACACCTTC
NA	TRBV2	TRBJ1-5	NA	CASSLAVSGNQPQHF	TGTGCCAGCAGTCTAGCAGTTTCGGGCAATCAGCCCCAGCATTTT
NA	TRBV18	TRBJ1-1	NA	CASSPRGFGDTEAFF	TGTGCCAGCTCACCACGGGGTTTTGGGGACACTGAAGCTTTCTTT
NA	TRBV7-9	TRBJ2-5	few	CASTGEGKETQYF	TGTGCCAGCACCGGAGAGGGCAAGGAGACCCAGTACTTC
TRBD2	TRBV6-8	TRBJ2-1	NA	CAAKTSGGELDEQFF	TGTGCCGCCAAGACTAGCGGGGGGGAGCTGGATGAGCAGTTCTTC
NA	TRBV2	TRBJ2-1	NA	CASSLASQFFNEQFF	TGTGCCAGCAGCCTGGCAAGCCAGTTTTTCAATGAGCAGTTCTTC
NA	TRBV7-8	TRBJ1-1	few	CASSLGRETEAFF	TGTGCCAGCAGCTTAGGTCGAGAGACTGAAGCTTTCTTT
TRBD1	TRBV19	TRBJ1-5	few	CASSIYEDGTGGKPQHF	TGTGCCAGTAGTATTTATGAAGACGGGACAGGGGGCAAGCCCCAGCATTTT
NA	TRBV19	TRBJ1-2	few	CASSIEPGLVYGYTF	TGTGCCAGTAGTATTGAGCCGGGCCTGGTCTATGGCTACACCTTC
NA	TRBV27	TRBJ2-3	few	CASSGTTSLGLYEYF	TGTGCCAGCAGTGGGACAACCTCCCTTGGCCTATACGAGTATTTT
TRBD2	TRBV6-2/TRBV6-3	TRBJ2-3	few	CASSLLSGGADTQYF	TGTGCCAGCAGTCTCCTTAGCGGGGGAGCGGATACGCAGTATTTT